This paragraph reports one T cell receptor (beta chain). A junction end diverges from the germline sequence, so it may reflect a read error. Thawed unstimulated PBMCs were FACS-sorted by CD3, CD4 and CD8 into two populations. This specimen belongs to a study of T cell clones after liver transplantation. Study-wide context: Three of the eight recipients were HCV-positive; the rest had non-autoimmune, non-viral transplant indications.

The CDR3 consists of 14 residues. In germline, CDR1 is SSHAT, CDR2 FNYEAQ (reference sequence). The data were produced by immunoSEQ multiplex PCR, yet TCRdb's version contains in-frame clones alone and is incomplete. The data show tens of thousands of clones, around 78% seen once. Sample: CD4+ T cells from blood, taken at the 22-month timepoint. The TCR sequence derives from a human patient who received a liver transplant. The graft donor may be the source of some T cells. The rearrangement links TRBV7-7 to TRBJ2-7; 8 bases match TRBD1. The CDR3 reads CASSSGQGSYEQYF. The DNA of the CDR3 is TGTGCTAGCAGCTCTGGACAGGGCTCCTACGAGCAGTACTTC.